A selection of T cell receptor beta chains follows, all from one sample in a study of T cells after yellow fever vaccination. TCRdb itself ran the 5' RACE reads through MiXCR, one entry per CDR3 protein. The sample gives 500,000 to 650,000 distinct CDR3 sequences, roughly 12% of which show up once; roughly an eighth is in the top ten. The sample was PBMCs, taken on the day of the yellow fever booster vaccination. These receptors all come from a man younger than 40 who received the YFV17D yellow fever vaccine. Both conserved end residues are trimmed from each CDR3. Expanded clones are given a class, and other clones once, few, many or no size at all.

TRBV5-6	.	TRBJ2-4	ASSGGTTKNIQY
TRBV12-3/TRBV12-4	many	TRBJ2-3	ARPGQGLEDTQY
TRBV20-1	.	TRBJ1-1	SASAGTGILNTEAF
TRBV19	.	TRBJ2-5	ASRHGQGGLLETQY
TRBV3-1	.	TRBJ2-7	ASSQDGTSPYEQY
TRBV3-1	.	TRBJ2-1	ASRAGGTEQF
TRBV4-2	.	TRBJ2-3	ASSQEKTGPDTQY
TRBV3-1	.	TRBJ2-6	ASSPGLAGRISGANVLT
TRBV12-3/TRBV12-4	.	TRBJ1-1	ASSYRALGVSEAF
TRBV27	many	TRBJ2-1	ASGLSSYNEQF
TRBV11-2	few	TRBJ2-7	ASRRGRAAILADSYEQY
TRBV5-6	.	TRBJ1-1	ASSRQRVVGLTEAF
TRBV7-6	few	TRBJ2-5	ASSPEGNQETQY
TRBV28	.	TRBJ2-7	ASRDGDYEQY
TRBV5-1	.	TRBJ2-1	ASKMVAGANEQF
TRBV5-6	.	TRBJ2-7	ASSLVASFYEQY
TRBV5-4	few	TRBJ2-1	ASSSRTSGRAYNEQF
TRBV20-1	few	TRBJ2-5	SARGPQRGDGGETQY
TRBV7-8	.	TRBJ1-5	ASSLGRTYSNQPQH